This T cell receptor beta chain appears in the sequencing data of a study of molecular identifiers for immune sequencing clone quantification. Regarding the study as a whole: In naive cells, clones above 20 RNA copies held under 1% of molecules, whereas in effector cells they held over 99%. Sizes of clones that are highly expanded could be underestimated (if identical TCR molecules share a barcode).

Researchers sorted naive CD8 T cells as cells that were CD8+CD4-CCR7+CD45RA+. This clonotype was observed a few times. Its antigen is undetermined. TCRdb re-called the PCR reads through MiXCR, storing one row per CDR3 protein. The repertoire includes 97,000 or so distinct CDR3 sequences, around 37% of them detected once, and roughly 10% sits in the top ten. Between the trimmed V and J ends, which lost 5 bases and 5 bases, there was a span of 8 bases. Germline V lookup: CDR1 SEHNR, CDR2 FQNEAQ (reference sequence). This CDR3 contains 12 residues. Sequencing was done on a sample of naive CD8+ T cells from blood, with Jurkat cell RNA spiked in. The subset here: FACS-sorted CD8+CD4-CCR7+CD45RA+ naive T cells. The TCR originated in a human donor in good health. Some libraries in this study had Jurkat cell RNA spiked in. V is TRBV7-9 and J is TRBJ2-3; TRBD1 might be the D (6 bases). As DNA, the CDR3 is TGTGCCAGCAGCCAAGGGGGAGATACGCAGTATTTT. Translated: CASSQGGDTQYF.